These T cell receptor beta chains were read from a single sample in a study of control samples from healthy donors and cancer patients. Profiling relied on immunoSEQ multiplex PCR, and the TCRdb table lists in-frame clones only, not all of them. The profile shows roughly 170,000 clones, 80% to 95% of them singletons. Material: blood. Receptors were obtained from a man between 18 and 29 years old in good health. CDR3s include the opening cysteine and the closing phenylalanine or tryptophan. D genes are given only for firm matches. The size of a clone is reported for some rows only, either as once, few or many, or as a class for expanded clones.

cdr3_aa cdr3_nt v_call d_call clone_size j_call
CASSHNSMGTDTQYF TGTGCCAGCAGCCATAATTCCATGGGGACAGATACGCAGTATTTT TRBV14 NA NA TRBJ2-3
CATSPGGYNEQFF TGTGCCACCAGTCCCGGAGGGTACAATGAGCAGTTCTTC TRBV24-1 NA NA TRBJ2-1
CATSDLTNTEAFF TGTGCCACCAGTGATTTGACGAACACTGAAGCTTTCTTT TRBV24-1 NA NA TRBJ1-1
CASSLAGNTGELFF TGCGCCAGCAGCCTAGCGGGGAACACCGGGGAGCTGTTTTTT TRBV5-1 TRBD2 NA TRBJ2-2
CASSAQLQETQYF TGCGCCAGCAGCGCACAGCTACAAGAGACCCAGTACTTC TRBV5-1 NA NA TRBJ2-5
CASSVGGTAASTDTQYF TGTGCCAGCAGCGTGGGAGGGACGGCCGCTAGCACAGATACGCAGTATTTT TRBV9 TRBD2 NA TRBJ2-3
CASSPTGSANYGYTF TGCGCCAGCAGTCCAACAGGGTCCGCTAACTATGGCTACACCTTC TRBV5-1 NA once TRBJ1-2
CASSVAIRDTIYF TGTGCCAGCAGCGTAGCTATACGAGACACCATATATTTT TRBV9 NA NA TRBJ1-3
CASSQRTANTEAFF TGTGCCAGCAGCCAAAGGACAGCCAACACTGAAGCTTTCTTT TRBV3-1/TRBV3-2 NA NA TRBJ1-1
CASSFRGQGSSYNSPLHF TGCGCCAGCAGCTTCCGTGGACAGGGGAGCTCCTATAATTCACCCCTCCACTTT TRBV5-1 TRBD1 NA TRBJ1-6
CASSTPWEDEETQYF TGTGCCAGCAGCACCCCCTGGGAGGATGAGGAGACCCAGTACTTC TRBV9 NA NA TRBJ2-5
CASSPSWALHEQYF TGTGCCAGCAGCCCGTCTTGGGCTCTGCACGAGCAGTACTTC TRBV5-8 NA NA TRBJ2-7
CAWAKGSGGAYEQYF TGTGCCTGGGCGAAGGGAAGCGGAGGAGCCTACGAGCAGTACTTC TRBV30 NA NA TRBJ2-7
CASSRGYGYTF TGTGCCAGCAGTCGCGGCTATGGCTACACCTTC TRBV5-8 NA NA TRBJ1-2
CASSEQPGGEQFF TGCGCCAGCAGCGAACAGCCTGGGGGTGAGCAGTTCTTC TRBV5-1 NA few TRBJ2-1
CASSVEQGPNEKLFF TGTGCCAGCAGCGTAGAACAAGGACCTAATGAAAAACTGTTTTTT TRBV9 NA NA TRBJ1-4
CASSPSRVMNTEAFF TGTGCCAGCTCACCAAGTCGGGTTATGAACACTGAAGCTTTCTTT TRBV18 NA NA TRBJ1-1
CASSLGGQGGGVEAFF TGTGCCAGCAGCTTGGGGGGACAGGGTGGAGGGGTTGAAGCTTTCTTT TRBV5-6 TRBD1 NA TRBJ1-1
CASSVGSSSGNTIYF TGTGCCAGCAGCGTCGGCTCGAGCTCTGGAAACACCATATATTTT TRBV9 NA NA TRBJ1-3
CASSLGQETQYF TGCGCCAGCAGCTTGGGCCAAGAGACCCAGTACTTC TRBV5-1 NA NA TRBJ2-5
CASSYRAMGGEGKNIQYF TGTGCCAGCAGTTATAGGGCTATGGGGGGCGAAGGCAAAAACATTCAGTACTTC TRBV27 NA NA TRBJ2-4
CASSAGTGPEETQYF TGTGCCAGCAGCGCGGGGACAGGCCCGGAGGAGACCCAGTACTTC TRBV9 TRBD1 NA TRBJ2-5
CASSSDRVPGNTIYF TGTGCCAGCAGTTCCGACAGGGTGCCTGGAAACACCATATATTTT TRBV28 TRBD1 few TRBJ1-3
CASSSASGGLRAETQYF TGCGCCAGCAGCTCCGCTAGCGGGGGGTTAAGGGCGGAGACCCAGTACTTC TRBV5-1 TRBD2 NA TRBJ2-5
CASCTGLNTEAFF TGTGCCAGCTGCACAGGGCTGAACACTGAAGCTTTCTTT TRBV3-1/TRBV3-2 NA once TRBJ1-1
CAISGPGLAGEQFF TGTGCCATCAGTGGGCCGGGACTAGCAGGTGAGCAGTTCTTC TRBV10-3 TRBD2 once TRBJ2-1
CAISLTTGNYEQYF TGTGCCATCAGCCTTACGACAGGGAACTACGAGCAGTACTTC TRBV10-3 TRBD1 once TRBJ2-7
CASSHQNTIYF TGTGCCAGCAGCCACCAAAACACCATATATTTT TRBV14 NA NA TRBJ1-3
CATSRVRGQGYEQYF TGTGCCACCAGCAGAGTACGCGGACAGGGTTACGAGCAGTACTTC TRBV15 TRBD1 NA TRBJ2-7
CASSRGTTFTDTQYF TGCGCCAGCAGCCGAGGGACTACCTTCACAGATACGCAGTATTTT TRBV4-1 TRBD2 NA TRBJ2-3
CASSQVRPELYSGANVLTF TGTGCCAGCAGCCAAGTTAGGCCAGAACTCTACTCTGGGGCCAACGTCCTGACTTTC TRBV3-1/TRBV3-2 NA NA TRBJ2-6
CASSLTVSSYEQYF TGTGCCAGCAGCTTGACGGTAAGCTCCTACGAGCAGTACTTC TRBV5-6 NA NA TRBJ2-7
CASSVAERYEQYF TGTGCCAGCAGCGTAGCTGAGCGCTACGAGCAGTACTTC TRBV9 NA once TRBJ2-7
CASSPRGDDTEAFF TGTGCCAGCTCACCACGGGGGGACGACACTGAAGCTTTCTTT TRBV18 NA NA TRBJ1-1
CSVGDSYEQYF TGCAGTGTCGGAGATTCCTACGAGCAGTACTTC TRBV20-1 NA NA TRBJ2-7
CASSGLAGNEQFF TGCGCCAGCAGCGGGCTAGCGGGGAATGAGCAGTTCTTC TRBV5-1 TRBD2 NA TRBJ2-1
CASTPTTGPGNTIYF TGTGCCAGCACTCCAACGACAGGCCCTGGAAACACCATATATTTT TRBV25-1 NA NA TRBJ1-3
CASSLAPSLEDTQYF TGTGCCAGCAGCTTGGCCCCGAGTCTCGAGGATACGCAGTATTTT TRBV5-5 NA NA TRBJ2-3
CASSLALGHGYTF TGTGCCAGCAGCTTAGCGCTCGGGCACGGCTACACCTTC TRBV11-1 NA NA TRBJ1-2
CATSNGAGHNYGYTF TGTGCCACCAGCAACGGGGCAGGCCATAACTATGGCTACACCTTC TRBV15 NA NA TRBJ1-2
CASSPGTLGTEAFF TGTGCCAGCTCACCCGGGACCCTAGGGACTGAAGCTTTCTTT TRBV18 NA NA TRBJ1-1
CASSPNRASSETNEKLFF TGTGCCAGCTCTCCGAATCGCGCGTCGTCGGAAACTAATGAAAAACTGTTTTTT TRBV18 NA NA TRBJ1-4
CASSSHRLTNEKLFF TGTGCCAGCAGCTCGCACAGACTAACTAATGAAAAACTGTTTTTT TRBV5-6 NA NA TRBJ1-4
CASRGGQGARGYTF TGTGCCAGCAGGGGGGGACAGGGGGCGAGAGGCTACACCTTC TRBV28 TRBD1 NA TRBJ1-2
CATSDSRQEGEKLFF TGTGCCACCAGTGATTCGCGACAGGAGGGTGAAAAACTGTTTTTT TRBV24-1 NA NA TRBJ1-4